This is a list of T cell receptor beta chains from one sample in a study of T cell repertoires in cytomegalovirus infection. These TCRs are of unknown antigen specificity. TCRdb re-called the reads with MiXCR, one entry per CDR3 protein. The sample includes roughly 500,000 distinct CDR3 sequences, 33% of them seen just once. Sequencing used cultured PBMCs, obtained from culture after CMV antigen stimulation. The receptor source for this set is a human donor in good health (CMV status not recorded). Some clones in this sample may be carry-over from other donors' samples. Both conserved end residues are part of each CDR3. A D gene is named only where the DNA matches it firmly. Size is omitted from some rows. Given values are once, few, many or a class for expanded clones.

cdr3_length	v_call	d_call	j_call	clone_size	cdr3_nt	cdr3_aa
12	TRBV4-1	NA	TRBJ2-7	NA	TGCGCCAGCAGCCAGATTTCCCGCGAGCAGTACTTC	CASSQISREQYF
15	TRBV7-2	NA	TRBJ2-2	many	TGTGCCAGCAGCCTGTCGGGACCGAACACCGGGGAGCTGTTTTTT	CASSLSGPNTGELFF
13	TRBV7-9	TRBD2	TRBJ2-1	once	TGTGCCAGCATGCTAGCGGTTTACAATGAGCAGTTCTTC	CASMLAVYNEQFF
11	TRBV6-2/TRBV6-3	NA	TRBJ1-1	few	TGTGCCAGCAGTTACTCCGGTGAAGCTTTCTTT	CASSYSGEAFF
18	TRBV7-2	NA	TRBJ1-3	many	TGTGCCAGCAGCCCCCGATGGAGGGGTGGATCCTCTGGAAACACCATATATTTT	CASSPRWRGGSSGNTIYF
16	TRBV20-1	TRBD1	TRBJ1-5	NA	TGCAGTGCTAGATCTCGGACAGGGGGAGGATATCAGCCCCAGCATTTT	CSARSRTGGGYQPQHF
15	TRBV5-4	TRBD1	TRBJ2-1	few	TGTGCCAGCAGCCAGCCGGGACAGGGGCGCAATGAGCAGTTCTTC	CASSQPGQGRNEQFF
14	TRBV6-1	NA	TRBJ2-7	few	TGTGCCAGCAGTTATCCTGGGAGCTTAGGCGAGCAGTACTTC	CASSYPGSLGEQYF
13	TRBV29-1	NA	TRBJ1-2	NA	TGCAGCGTTGAATATGGTCCGGGTTATGGCTACACCTTC	CSVEYGPGYGYTF
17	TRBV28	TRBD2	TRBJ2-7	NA	TGTGCCAGCAGTCGGGGACTAGCGGGAGTGGGGACCTACGAGCAGTACTTC	CASSRGLAGVGTYEQYF
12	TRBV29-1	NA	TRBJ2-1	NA	TGCAGCGTTGACCCACAGAACAATGAGCAGTTCTTC	CSVDPQNNEQFF
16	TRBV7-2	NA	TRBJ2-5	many	TGTGCCAGCAGCCCCCGGGGCCCTAATCTTCAAGAGACCCAGTACTTC	CASSPRGPNLQETQYF
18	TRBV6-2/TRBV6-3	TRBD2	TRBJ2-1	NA	TGTGCCAGCAGTTACTCGAGGTCTCGGGGCGGGAGGCTGGGTGAGCAGTTCTTC	CASSYSRSRGGRLGEQFF
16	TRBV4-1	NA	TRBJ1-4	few	TGCGCCAGCAGCCAAGTTACGAGGCTGGGTAATGAAAAACTGTTTTTT	CASSQVTRLGNEKLFF
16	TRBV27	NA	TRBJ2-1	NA	TGTGCCAGCAGTCCTATTTTAACGTCCGTCGGGACTGAGCAGTTCTTC	CASSPILTSVGTEQFF
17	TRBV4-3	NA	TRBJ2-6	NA	TGCGCCAGCAGCCAAGATCTCGGGGAGCCGGGGGCCAACGTCCTGACTTTC	CASSQDLGEPGANVLTF
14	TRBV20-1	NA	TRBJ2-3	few	TGCAGTGCTAGAGATCCCCTTCTCACAGATACGCAGTATTTT	CSARDPLLTDTQYF
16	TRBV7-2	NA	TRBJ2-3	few	TGTGCCAGCAGCTTATTCTCAGCGGCTTTCACAGATACGCAGTATTTT	CASSLFSAAFTDTQYF
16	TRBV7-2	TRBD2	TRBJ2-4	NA	TGTGCCAGCAGCTTAGTTGGAGCGGGAGCCCAAAACATTCAGTACTTC	CASSLVGAGAQNIQYF
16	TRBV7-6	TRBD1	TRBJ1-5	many	TGTGCCAGCAGCTTAGGAGCGACAGGGGGCTTCCAGCCCCAGCATTTT	CASSLGATGGFQPQHF
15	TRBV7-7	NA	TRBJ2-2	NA	TGTGCCAGCAGCTTTGGGGGGCACGGCACCGGGGAGCTGTTTTTT	CASSFGGHGTGELFF
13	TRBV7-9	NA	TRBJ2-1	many	TGTGCCAGCAGTCGTACTAATGCTGCTGAGCAGTTCTTC	CASSRTNAAEQFF
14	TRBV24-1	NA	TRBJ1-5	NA	TGTGCCACCAGTCCGGACAGCTCTAATCAGCCCCAGCATTTT	CATSPDSSNQPQHF
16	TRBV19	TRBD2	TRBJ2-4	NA	TGTGCCAGTAGTACCCAACGGACTAGCGGGAGAAACATTCAGTACTTC	CASSTQRTSGRNIQYF
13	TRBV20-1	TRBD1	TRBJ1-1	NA	TGCAGTGTCGTACCCGCAGGGGGCACTGAAGCTTTCTTT	CSVVPAGGTEAFF
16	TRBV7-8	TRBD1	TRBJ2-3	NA	TGTGCCAGCCGGGAAAAGGGGGCAGAAAGCACAGATACGCAGTATTTT	CASREKGAESTDTQYF
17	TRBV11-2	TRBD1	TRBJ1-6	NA	TGTGCCAGCAGCCGCTGGGGGGACAGGGGAGTTTCGTCACCCCTCCACTTT	CASSRWGDRGVSSPLHF
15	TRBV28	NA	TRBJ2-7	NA	TGTGCCAGCAGTTCCCCGCTGCAGACCTTCTACGAGCAGTACTTC	CASSSPLQTFYEQYF
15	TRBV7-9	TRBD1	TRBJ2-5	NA	TGTGCCAGCAGCTCCCGGACAGGGGGCGGCGAGACCCAGTACTTC	CASSSRTGGGETQYF
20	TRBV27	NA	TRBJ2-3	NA	TGTGCCAGCAGTTCCCACCGGGACAGGGCTCTAGCGGGGCTCACAGATACGCAGTATTTT	CASSSHRDRALAGLTDTQYF
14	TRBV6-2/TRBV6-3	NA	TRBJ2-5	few	TGTGCCAGCAGTTTCCGGGGGCCCCAAGAGACCCAGTACTTC	CASSFRGPQETQYF
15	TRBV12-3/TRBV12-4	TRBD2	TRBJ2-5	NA	TGTGCCAGCAGTAACGGACTAGCGGGAGGAGAGACCCAGTACTTC	CASSNGLAGGETQYF
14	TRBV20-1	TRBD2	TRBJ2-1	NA	TGCAGCCTTGTAAGACTAGCGGCATACAATGAGCAGTTCTTC	CSLVRLAAYNEQFF
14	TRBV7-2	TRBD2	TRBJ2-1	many	TGTGCCAGCAGCTTGGCTAGCGGGATGGGTGAGCAGTTCTTC	CASSLASGMGEQFF
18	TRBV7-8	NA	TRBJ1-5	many	TGTGCCAGCAGCCCAGACGGACCCCTTTTTGGGGGCAATCAGCCCCAGCATTTT	CASSPDGPLFGGNQPQHF
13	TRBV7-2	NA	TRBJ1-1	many	TGTGCCAGCAGCTACACACTGAACACTGAAGCTTTCTTT	CASSYTLNTEAFF
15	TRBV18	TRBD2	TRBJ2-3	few	TGTGCCAGCTCACCACGAGCGGGAAGCACAGATACGCAGTATTTT	CASSPRAGSTDTQYF
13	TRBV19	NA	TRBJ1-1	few	TGTGCCAGTAGTATAATAGCCGGCACTGAAGCTTTCTTT	CASSIIAGTEAFF
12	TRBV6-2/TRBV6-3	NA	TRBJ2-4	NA	TGTGCCAGCAGTAGAGCCAAAAACATTCAGTACTTC	CASSRAKNIQYF
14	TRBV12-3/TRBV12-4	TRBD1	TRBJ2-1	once	TGTGCCAGCAGTATGGGGACAGGGGGCTATGAGCAGTTCTTC	CASSMGTGGYEQFF
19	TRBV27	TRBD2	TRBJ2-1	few	TGTGCCAGCAGTTTACGACTAGCGGGACTCGACGTACGTCGCAATGAGCAGTTCTTC	CASSLRLAGLDVRRNEQFF
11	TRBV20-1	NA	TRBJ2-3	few	TGCAGTGCTACCGTGACAGATACGCAGTATTTT	CSATVTDTQYF